One and the same sample provided the 31 T cell receptor beta chains below, sequenced in a study of shared clonotypes between healthy human individuals. Profiled with immunoSEQ multiplex PCR; TCRdb holds only in-frame clones, not every one. The table records more than 400,000 clones, 70% to 85% of them present only once. Sequencing used PBMCs. The source is a woman aged 40 to 49 in good health. Some clones in this sample may be carry-over from other donors' samples.

The chain recombines TRBV6-5 with TRBJ1-5; D gene unclear. Trimming stripped 5 bases from V and 7 bases from J, with 12 bases between. The CDR3 totals 13 residues. CDR1 is MNHEY, CDR2 SVGAGI, per germline. CDR3 residues: CASSTNSEQPQHF. DNA for the CDR3: TGTGCCAGCAGTACCAACAGCGAGCAGCCCCAGCATTTT.

The chain joins TRBV7-9 to TRBJ1-5; TRBD1 aligns across 8 bases. The CDR3 has 18 residues. CDR1 SEHNR and CDR2 FQNEAQ come from the germline V gene (reference sequence). V was pared by 5 bases and J by 0 bases, with 12 bases of the junction left unmatched. CDR3 amino acids: CASSLYRGWENSNQPQHF. DNA for the CDR3: TGTGCCAGCAGCCTCTACAGGGGGTGGGAAAATAGCAATCAGCCCCAGCATTTT.

This chain links TRBV19 with TRBJ1-3; D unclear. Germline-derived CDR1 and CDR2 are LNHDA and SQIVND (reference sequence). V lost 3 bases and J 15 bases, leaving 18 bases between the germline ends. This CDR3 comprises 13 residues. The CDR3 nucleotides read TGTGCCAGTAGTATTCAAGGAGGCGTGTCGGAATATTTT. Translated: CASSIQGGVSEYF.

This clone appeared a few times. This sequence joins TRBV5-4 and TRBJ2-1; D may correspond to TRBD1 or TRBD2 (5 bases each). The CDR3 extends over 17 amino acids. The V end lost 3 bases, the J end lost 0 bases, and 16 bases lay between the germline ends. CDR1 and CDR2 (germline): SGHNT, YYREEE (reference sequence). Here the CDR3 reads CASSSTGRRGSYNEQFF. CDR3 DNA: TGTGCCAGCAGCTCAACGGGACGCCGGGGCTCCTACAATGAGCAGTTCTTC.

On this clone itself: A junction boundary mismatches the germline segment, possibly from a read error. Here the CDR3 reads CASSFGGTGSDEQFF. DNA for the CDR3: TGTGCTAGCAGCTTTGGAGGGACAGGGAGCGATGAGCAGTTCTTC. The chain recombines TRBV7-7 with TRBJ2-1, with 9 bases aligning to TRBD1. The CDR3 has 15 amino acids. Per the germline V gene, CDR1 is SSHAT and CDR2 is FNYEAQ (reference sequence).

J is TRBJ1-1 and V is TRBV7-9; 8 nucleotides line up with TRBD1. Per germline, CDR1 SEHNR and CDR2 FQNEAQ (reference sequence). Germline trimming cut 7 bases from V and 5 bases from J; bases unmatched to any gene: 6. This CDR3 region has 13 residues. CDR3 residues: CASTNRGVTEAFF. The CDR3 DNA is TGTGCCAGCACCAACAGGGGGGTAACTGAAGCTTTCTTT.

The gene calls are TRBV4-1 and TRBJ2-3; 13 nucleotides line up with TRBD2. CDR1 MGHRA and CDR2 YSYEKL come from the germline V gene. J lost 5 bases, V lost 6 bases, and 11 bases had no gene match. The CDR3 has 17 residues. The CDR3 sequence is CASRTFGLAGEEDTQYF. The CDR3 coding sequence is TGCGCCAGCAGAACTTTTGGACTAGCGGGAGAAGAAGATACGCAGTATTTT.

The chain is built from TRBV4-1 and TRBJ1-1; D remains ambiguous. The germline V gene encodes CDR1 MGHRA and CDR2 YSYEKL. V lost 6 bases, J lost 1 base, and 15 bases lay in between. The CDR3 has 15 amino acids. The CDR3 region has the DNA TGCGCCAGCAGAGCGAGTTGGGGAAAGAACACTGAAGCTTTCTTT. Its protein is CASRASWGKNTEAFF.

The V gene is TRBV7-2, the J gene TRBJ2-5; D unclear. V was shortened by 1 base and J by 4 bases, with 7 bases between the two germline ends. The CDR3 runs to 13 residues. Germline-derived CDR1 and CDR2 are SGHTA and FQGNSA. The CDR3, as DNA: TGTGCCAGCAGCTTAGGGCTGGGAGAGACCCAGTACTTC. Protein: CASSLGLGETQYF.

The CDR3: CASSLGAGGRNEQFF. The CDR3 DNA reads as TGTGCCAGCAGCTTAGGGGCGGGAGGGAGGAATGAGCAGTTCTTC. The chain is built from TRBV7-2 and TRBJ2-1; 9 positions agree with TRBD2. Germline trimming cut 1 base from V and 7 bases from J; bases unmatched to any gene: 5. The CDR3 totals 15 residues. Germline-derived CDR1 and CDR2 are SGHTA and FQGNSA.

About this clone: Other nucleotide sequences from this sample produce the same CDR3. This chain uses TRBV18 with TRBJ2-7; D uncertain. Germline V gene lookup returns CDR1 KGHSH and CDR2 LQKENI. This CDR3 comprises 13 residues. Trimming took 4 bases from V and 0 from J, leaving 7 bases between them. Here the CDR3 reads CASSLTASYEQYF. DNA of the CDR3: TGTGCCAGCTCACTGACGGCCTCCTACGAGCAGTACTTC.

The chain combines TRBV2 with TRBJ1-5; weak D call: TRBD1 (5 bases). The ends were cut back, 4 bases at V and 4 bases at J, with 11 bases in the middle. The CDR3 has 14 residues. CDR1 and CDR2 from the germline V gene are SNHLY and FYNNEI. CDR3 sequence reads: CASSAGTANQPQHF. CDR3 sequence (DNA): TGTGCCAGCAGTGCGGGGACCGCGAATCAGCCCCAGCATTTT.

This clone has only a few counts. This chain joins TRBV11-2 and TRBJ2-7, with D uncertain. CDR3 length equals 12 residues. V lost 2 bases and J 2 bases, leaving 4 bases between the germline ends. Germline CDR1 is SGHAT and CDR2 is FQNNGV. The CDR3 DNA follows: TGTGCCAGCAGCTTAAGGCCCTACGAGCAGTACTTC. This codes for CASSLRPYEQYF.

This chain connects TRBV19 to TRBJ2-7; D is ambiguous. The CDR3 contains 12 residues. Looked up from germline, CDR1 is LNHDA and CDR2 is SQIVND (reference sequence). The germline V and J ends were trimmed by 5 bases and 7 bases, with 12 bases remaining between them. CDR3 DNA sequence: TGTGCCAGTAGTCCTCCGCTTCAAGAGCAGTACTTC. Protein product: CASSPPLQEQYF.

The chain combines TRBV6-4 with TRBJ1-2; TRBD1 agrees at 7 bases. Germline V gene sequence: CDR1 MRHNA, CDR2 SNTAGT. The CDR3 covers 14 residues. J gave up 1 base and V 6 bases, and 5 bases lay outside the gene matches. In DNA form, the CDR3 reads TGTGCCAGCAGCACCACAGGGGTTAACTATGGCTACACCTTC. Translated, it gives CASSTTGVNYGYTF.

The rearrangement uses TRBV5-1 and TRBJ2-7; 7 nucleotides agree with TRBD2. Germline V lookup: CDR1 SGHRS, CDR2 YFSETQ. With V trimmed by 3 bases and J by 2 bases, 8 bases remained unmatched. The CDR3 is made up of 15 amino acids. The CDR3 is CASSSGEGMPYEQYF. Here the CDR3 DNA reads TGCGCCAGCAGCTCCGGGGAGGGAATGCCCTACGAGCAGTACTTC.

V and J are TRBV4-3 and TRBJ1-4; TRBD1 agrees at 8 bases. Germline CDR1 reads LGHNA; CDR2 reads YSLEER. The CDR3 is 17 residues long. Unmatched junction bases numbered 8, after V lost 2 bases and J lost 3 bases. CDR3 amino acids: CASSQTIPGQANEKLFF. DNA for the CDR3: TGCGCCAGCAGCCAAACGATACCGGGACAGGCTAATGAAAAACTGTTTTTT.

Concerning this clone: An end of the junction differs from the germline gene, which may be a read error. J is TRBJ2-7 and V is TRBV30; D possibly corresponds to TRBD2 (6 bases). The CDR3 spans 12 residues. The germline CDR1 and CDR2 sequences are GTSNPN and SVGIG (reference sequence). The CDR3 DNA sequence: TGTGCCTGGAGCGCCGGGAGCGGGCCGCTCAATTTC. This sequence encodes CAWSAGSGPLNF.

V gene TRBV7-3 combines with J gene TRBJ2-5; 9 nucleotides agree with TRBD2. This CDR3 spans 15 amino acids. Germline-derived CDR1 and CDR2 are SGHTA and FQGTGA. With 3 bases clipped from V and 2 bases from J, the junction kept 4 bases outside the gene matches. The CDR3 coding sequence is TGTGCCAGCAGCTTTCTGGCGGGAGGGCAAGAGACCCAGTACTTC. Its protein product is CASSFLAGGQETQYF.

In nucleotides, the CDR3 is TGTGCCAGCACCCCTGAGGGGCTAGCGGGAGCCTCCTACGAGCAGTACTTC. Its translation is CASTPEGLAGASYEQYF. This sequence joins TRBV28 and TRBJ2-7, with TRBD2 matching 10 bases. CDR3 length equals 17 residues. V lost 7 bases to trimming and J lost 0 bases; unmatched junction nucleotides: 12. Germline CDR1 reads MDHEN; CDR2 reads SYDVKM. Drawing the rest from reference TRBV28 and TRBJ2-7, the complete variable domain is DVKVTQSSRYLVKRTGEKVFLECVQDMDHENMFWYRQDPGLGLRLIYFSYDVKMKEKGDIPEGYSVSREKKERFSLILESASTNQTSMYLCASTPEGLAGASYEQYFGPGTRLTVT.

In the case of this clone: The same CDR3 is also encoded by other DNA sequences in this sample. The chain has TRBV4-3 and TRBJ2-5, with a weak D call TRBD1 (6 bases). Trimming took 0 bases from V and 2 from J, leaving 10 bases between them. The germline V gene has CDR1 LGHNA and CDR2 YSLEER. This CDR3 region has 15 residues. CDR3 coding DNA: TGCGCCAGCAGCCAAGATCAGGGGTTTCAAGAGACCCAGTACTTC. Encoded protein: CASSQDQGFQETQYF.

The CDR3 nucleotides are TGTGCCTGGAGGGGCCGGACAGTTAATGAAAAACTGTTTTTT. Amino acid sequence: CAWRGRTVNEKLFF. The chain employs TRBV30 and TRBJ1-4; TRBD1 is a possible D gene (6 bases). The germline CDR1 and CDR2 sequences are GTSNPN and SVGIG (reference sequence). The CDR3 contains 14 residues. The V end was cut by 3 bases, the J end by 4 bases, with 12 bases between. The variable domain in full, with the rest retrieved from reference TRBV30 and TRBJ1-4, is SQTIHQWPATLVQPVGSPLSLECTVEGTSNPNLYWYRQAAGRGLQLLFYSVGIGQISSEVPQNLSASRPQDRQFILSSKKLLLSDSGFYLCAWRGRTVNEKLFFGSGTQLSVL.

V and J are TRBV7-9 and TRBJ1-4, with D perhaps TRBD1 (5 bases). CDR1 is SEHNR and CDR2 is FQNEAQ in the germline V gene (reference sequence). The CDR3 runs 16 residues. Trimming took 0 bases from V and 6 from J, leaving 14 bases between them. CDR3 nucleotides: TGTGCCAGCAGCTTAGCCCCCCGGGGGGGGTATGAAAAACTGTTTTTT. Its translation: CASSLAPRGGYEKLFF.

J is TRBJ2-3 and V is TRBV6-1; tentative D call: TRBD1 (7 bases). In germline, CDR1 is MNHNS, CDR2 SASEGT. The V end was cut by 6 bases, the J end by 0 bases, with 13 bases between. The CDR3 spans 15 residues. The CDR3: CASREGATSTDTQYF. CDR3 in DNA: TGTGCCAGCAGGGAGGGGGCTACTAGCACAGATACGCAGTATTTT.

This chain connects TRBV6-5 to TRBJ2-1; no firm D call. The CDR3 runs to 13 residues. Germline V gives CDR1 MNHEY, CDR2 SVGAGI. The V end lost 0 bases, the J end lost 2 bases, and 2 bases lay between the germline ends. CDR3 in DNA: TGTGCCAGCAGTTACTCCGCCTACAATGAGCAGTTCTTC. Its translation is CASSYSAYNEQFF.

In this sample, this clone turned up a few times. The chain links TRBV5-4 to TRBJ1-2; TRBD1 matches 7 bases. The junction had 7 bases not matched to a gene; V was cut back by 0 bases and J by 8 bases. The CDR3 contains 14 residues. Germline V lookup: CDR1 SGHNT, CDR2 YYREEE (reference sequence). The CDR3 loop reads CASSLGQGQLGYTF. CDR3 DNA sequence: TGTGCCAGCAGCTTGGGACAGGGTCAGCTGGGCTACACCTTC.

This clone was seen more than once but under ten times. The chain is built from TRBV4-3 and TRBJ2-7; 9 nucleotides align to TRBD1. The germline V gene encodes CDR1 LGHNA and CDR2 YSLEER. Germline trimming cut 0 bases from V and 5 bases from J; bases unmatched to any gene: 5. There are 15 residues in the CDR3. This chain's CDR3 is CASSQDLGQGDEQYF. The CDR3 DNA reads TGCGCCAGCAGCCAAGATTTGGGACAGGGCGACGAGCAGTACTTC.

J is TRBJ1-2 and V is TRBV19, with 10 bases lining up with TRBD1. Germline loops: CDR1 LNHDA, CDR2 SQIVND (reference sequence). V trimming: 2 bases; J trimming: 2 bases; junction bases outside the gene matches: 5. The CDR3 consists of 16 residues. The CDR3 DNA is TGTGCCAGTAGTATATTAGTGGGACAGGGGAACTATGGCTACACCTTC. This codes for CASSILVGQGNYGYTF.

The chain uses TRBV7-2 and TRBJ1-1; D call uncertain. V lost 3 bases to trimming and J lost 1 base, with 6 bases between them. There are 13 residues in the CDR3. Germline CDR1 SGHTA, CDR2 FQGNSA. CDR3 DNA sequence: TGTGCCAGCAGCTTGACGCCGAACACTGAAGCTTTCTTT. Protein product: CASSLTPNTEAFF.

The V and J genes are TRBV21-1 and TRBJ2-7; TRBD2, the table's D call, lacks a check against the DNA. TRBV21-1 is assigned pseudogene status. This CDR3 is built from 15 residues. The CDR3 loop is CASSKSIRSSYEQYF. The CDR3 DNA reads as TGTGCCAGCAGCAAATCTATCCGGTCCTCCTACGAGCAGTACTTC.

J is TRBJ2-2 and V is TRBV7-3; D possibly corresponds to TRBD2 (5 bases). Trimming left V 1 base short and J 7 bases short, with 10 bases between. Germline V CDR1 and CDR2: SGHTA, FQGTGA. This CDR3 region has 14 residues. The CDR3 sequence: CASSLSNSGGELFF. CDR3 nucleotide sequence: TGTGCCAGCAGCTTAAGCAACAGCGGCGGGGAGCTGTTTTTT.